The rows below give T cell receptor beta chains drawn from one sample of a study of CD4 and CD8 cells across lung adenocarcinoma regions. Via MiXCR, TCRdb re-called the PCR reads, giving one row per CDR3 protein. Among about 25,000 distinct CDR3 sequences listed, about 50% were seen once. The sample consisted of CD8+ T cells from the center of a lung tumor. Every receptor here comes from a male donor with lung adenocarcinoma. The CD4 and CD8 labels of this study may be unreliable. Each CDR3 is given with its conserved first and last residue. Clone size appears in some rows only: once, few, many, or a class for an expanded clone.

j_gene | v_gene | len | abundance | CDR3aa
TRBJ2-5 | TRBV6-1 | 14 | - | CAGSGARDQDTQYF
TRBJ2-5 | TRBV10-1 | 14 | - | CASSGGRAEETQYF
TRBJ2-1 | TRBV27 | 15 | - | CASSFQGQENNEQFF
- | TRBV6-1 | 16 | few | CASRGAGTRDRDTQYF
TRBJ2-2 | TRBV14 | 14 | few | CASSPRRGTGELFF
TRBJ2-3 | TRBV20-1 | 15 | - | CSASSGQGATDTQYF
TRBJ1-3 | TRBV20-1 | 13 | few | CSAWGQTGNTIYF
TRBJ2-5 | TRBV6-1 | 18 | - | CASSEFGAGGPASETQYF
TRBJ2-5 | TRBV6-1 | 16 | - | CASGGQGGRGQDTQYF
TRBJ2-3 | TRBV6-1 | 12 | - | CASEVAIDAQYF
TRBJ2-1 | TRBV10-2 | 13 | medium-sized | CASLGLGGNEQFF
TRBJ2-7 | TRBV7-2 | 15 | - | CASSFTGQGIYEQYF
TRBJ2-1 | TRBV27 | 14 | many | CASRTSGMSHEQFF
TRBJ2-1 | TRBV3-1 | 16 | - | CASSEHGKQIRNEQFF
TRBJ2-1 | TRBV20-1 | 15 | few | CSARGSRRDYNEQFF
TRBJ2-5 | TRBV27 | 20 | - | CASGSPPGLAGTSSYNEQYF
TRBJ2-3 | TRBV27 | 18 | medium-sized | CASSLWGLAGNFPDTQYF
TRBJ2-2 | TRBV6-1 | 17 | many | CASGGGGGGVDTGELFF
TRBJ2-5 | TRBV28 | 14 | - | CASRWGGDQDTQYF
TRBJ2-3 | TRBV6-1 | 14 | - | CASSPGQHTGAQYF
TRBJ2-5 | TRBV6-5 | 15 | many | CATLGAGGAGETQYF
TRBJ2-2 | TRBV6-5 | 14 | - | CPSVYVGNPGELFF
TRBJ2-3 | TRBV10-3 | 13 | many | CAIRDRATDTQYF
TRBJ2-3 | TRBV10-2 | 16 | - | CASSEQGLGGKDTQYF
TRBJ2-4 | TRBV6-1 | 15 | medium-sized | CASSEREVVKNIQYF